The following is a T cell receptor beta chain sequence with its context. This specimen belongs to a study of blood T cell repertoires in COVID-19. Study details: The origin of the acute and convalescent COVID-19 samples was the United States, Italy and Spain.

Libraries were prepared by immunoSEQ multiplex PCR; TCRdb keeps only in-frame clonotypes and omits some of them. Among under 150,000 clones listed, 85% were seen once. Sequenced: peripheral blood. This TCR was sampled from a human donor in a cohort sampled during active COVID-19.

CDR3 DNA sequence: TGTGCCAGCACGGCAGGGTCCTACGAGCAGTACTTC. As protein: CASTAGSYEQYF. The chain recombines TRBV2 with TRBJ2-7; D possibly corresponds to TRBD1 (5 bases). CDR3 length: 12 amino acids. Germline V gives CDR1 SNHLY, CDR2 FYNNEI. The ends were cut back, 7 bases at V and 1 base at J, with 8 bases in the middle.